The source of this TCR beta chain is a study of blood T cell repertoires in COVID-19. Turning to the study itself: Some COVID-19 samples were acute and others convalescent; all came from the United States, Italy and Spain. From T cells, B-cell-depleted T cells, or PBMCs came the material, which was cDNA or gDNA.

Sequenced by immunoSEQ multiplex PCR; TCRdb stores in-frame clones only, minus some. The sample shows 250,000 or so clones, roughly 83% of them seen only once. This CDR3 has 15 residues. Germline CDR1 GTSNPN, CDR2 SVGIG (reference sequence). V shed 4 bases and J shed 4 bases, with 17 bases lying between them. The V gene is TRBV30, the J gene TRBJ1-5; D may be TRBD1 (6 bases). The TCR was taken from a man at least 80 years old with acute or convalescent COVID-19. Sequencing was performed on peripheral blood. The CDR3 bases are TGTGCCTGGACCTCGGCCGGGACACTGAATCAGCCCCAGCATTTT. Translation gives CAWTSAGTLNQPQHF.